The T cell receptor (beta chain) described here comes from a study of blood T cell repertoires in COVID-19 (dated by TCRdb to the early 2020s). Study-wide context: Collaborator samples came from the United States, Italy and Spain and covered acute and convalescent phases of COVID-19. The material from the prospective study consisted of cDNA or gDNA derived from T cells, B-cell-depleted T cells, or PBMCs. The dataset comprised deeply sampled blood TCRbeta repertoires from subjects exposed to, actively infected with, or recovered from COVID-19. A freely available public database, intended as a resource for researchers studying the immune response to SARS-CoV-2, is where the repertoires were released. The samples were drawn from two sources: the first 160 participants of the ongoing ImmuneRACE study, and over 950 subjects contributed by 6 global collaborators. Nearly every sample came with metadata listing a de-identified subject ID, COVID-19 status, age in years and sex. HLA class I and class II types, where available, came from metadata supplied by the sample provider rather than from assay-based typing. Overall study results and their limits: How much clinical and demographic metadata was included differed by source and by participant, and the metadata was provided uncurated.

The junction shows trimming of 6 bases on V and 1 base on J, plus 13 bases between the germline ends. From the cysteine through the phenylalanine, the CDR3 covers 14 amino acids. The only DNA kept is the CDR3, 42 bases in frame from the first base. CDR1 MNHEY and CDR2 SMNVEV are derived from the germline V gene (reference sequence). TCRbeta CDR3 regions were amplified from genomic DNA using the immunoSEQ Assay, a bias-controlled multiplex PCR. As for how the authors treated the data: The number of nucleated cells in each sample was estimated from the amplification of reference gene primers within the assay. To quantify the absolute abundance of each unique TCRbeta CDR3 rearrangement, sequence reads were collapsed and filtered. For each sample, productive Simpson clonality was calculated as the square root of Simpson's diversity index across productive rearrangements. TCRdb retrieved this table from immuneACCESS and kept in-frame rearrangements only. Not all clones are present; in checked studies, unresolved V genes account for under half, and no reason is known for the remainder. V and J calls and clone size are those listed in that table; D and trimming were worked out from the DNA. Recorded for this sample are about 430,000 clones; about 88% of them occurred a single time. 1.4% to 1.5% of the sample is in the top ten clones.

As concerns this clone: The antigen it recognizes is unknown. No base quality information exists; no much larger clone differs at one position.

Participants in the prospective study were enrolled through a virtual design, were aged roughly 18 to 100 years, and lived in some 24 United States geographic areas. To assign participants to cohorts, the prospective study relied on clinical history that participants themselves reported in a screening survey and a study questionnaire. Exposed participants were defined as having been in contact with someone with a PCR-confirmed or clinician-diagnosed COVID-19 case within 2 weeks of study entry. In the prospective study, whole blood, serum and a nasopharyngeal or oropharyngeal swab were collected from each participant by mobile phlebotomists. Prospective study participants could optionally give additional blood draws and questionnaires over an approximately two-month period. Before DNA extraction, prospective study blood samples were shipped either frozen or at room temperature.

Here the chain combines TRBV27 and TRBJ2-7; TRBD1 is a possible D gene, resting on 5 matching bases. Sequenced: PBMCs or T cells enriched from blood (not recorded which). The source of this sequence is a woman between 18 and 29 years old who had been exposed to COVID-19. This receptor carries the CDR3 CASRLRTLSYEQYF. The bases read TGTGCCAGCAGATTACGGACACTATCCTACGAGCAGTACTTC.